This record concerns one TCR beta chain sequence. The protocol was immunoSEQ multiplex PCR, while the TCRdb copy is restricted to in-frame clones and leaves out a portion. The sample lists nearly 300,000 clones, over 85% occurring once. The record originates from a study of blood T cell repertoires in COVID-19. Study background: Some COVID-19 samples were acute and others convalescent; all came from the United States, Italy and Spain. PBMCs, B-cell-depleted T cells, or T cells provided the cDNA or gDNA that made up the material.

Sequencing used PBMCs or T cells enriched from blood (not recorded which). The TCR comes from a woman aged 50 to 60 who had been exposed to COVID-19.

In nucleotides, the CDR3 is TGCGCCAGCAGCGGGGAGAGAAATTCACCCCTCCACTTT. Protein sequence: CASSGERNSPLHF. The chain recombines TRBV5-1 with TRBJ1-6; no definite D call. CDR1 and CDR2 from the germline V gene are SGHRS and YFSETQ. The CDR3 totals 13 residues. V shed 4 bases and J shed 7 bases, with 9 bases lying between them.